These 9 T cell receptor beta chains share one sample of origin, sequenced in a study of CD8 T cells in Susac syndrome. It was with random hexamers that 0.5 to 1 ug RNA was reverse transcribed. TCRdb re-called the immunoSEQ multiplex PCR reads through MiXCR, storing one row per CDR3 protein. The table includes 150,000 to 200,000 distinct CDR3 sequences, 90% to 95% detected once. Sequencing input: CD4+ T cells from PBMCs. The origin of the receptors is a human donor with Susac syndrome.

The genes are TRBV3-1 and TRBJ2-1; TRBD2 matches 11 bases. This CDR3 region has 14 residues. The germline CDR1 and CDR2 sequences are LGHDT and YNNKEL (reference sequence). J lost 6 bases, V lost 6 bases, and 4 bases had no gene match. This CDR3 is CASSLAGGFNEQFF. The CDR3 DNA follows: TGTGCCAGCAGTCTAGCGGGGGGCTTCAATGAGCAGTTCTTC.

The chain couples TRBV9 to TRBJ1-2; TRBD1 is a possible D gene (5 bases). V was cut by 6 bases and J by 4 bases, with 16 bases left in between. Germline loops: CDR1 SGDLS, CDR2 YYNGEE. The CDR3 totals 14 residues. CDR3 sequence (DNA): TGTGCCAGCACCACATCACAGGAACCCTATGGCTACACCTTC. This sequence encodes CASTTSQEPYGYTF.

The rearrangement joins TRBV6-5 to TRBJ1-4; possibly TRBD1 for D (5 bases). Germline V CDR1 and CDR2: MNHEY, SVGAGI. V was shortened by 10 bases and J by 3 bases, with 15 bases between the two germline ends. The CDR3 is made up of 14 amino acids. DNA of the CDR3: TGTGCCACCAGGTCCGGGACTTCTAATGAAAAACTGTTTTTT. Translated, it gives CATRSGTSNEKLFF.

V usage is TRBV5-1 and J usage is TRBJ1-2, with a possible D match to TRBD1 (6 bases). CDR1 is SGHRS, CDR2 YFSETQ, per germline. Trimming stripped 6 bases from V and 4 bases from J, with 19 bases between. This CDR3 has 15 residues. In DNA, the CDR3 is TGCGCCAGCACCAAAGATGGGGGGCGAGGCTATGGCTACACCTTC. The encoded protein is CASTKDGGRGYGYTF.

This rearrangement joins TRBV6-5 to TRBJ2-5; 9 bases agree with TRBD2. V was clipped by 0 bases and J by 4 bases; unmatched bases: 6. The CDR3 has 16 residues. CDR1 and CDR2 from the germline V gene are MNHEY and SVGAGI. The DNA for the CDR3 is TGTGCCAGCAGTTACTCCGGGTTAGCGGGAGCAGAGACCCAGTACTTC. As protein: CASSYSGLAGAETQYF.

This clonotype was detected once. V and J are TRBV5-4 and TRBJ2-7; D might be TRBD1 (6 bases). The CDR3 totals 14 residues. The V and J ends lost 3 bases and 2 bases respectively, with 12 bases between them. CDR1 is SGHNT, CDR2 YYREEE, per germline (reference sequence). The CDR3 DNA sequence: TGTGCCAGCAGCTATACAGGGACCACCTACGAGCAGTACTTC. Encoded protein: CASSYTGTTYEQYF.

The chain joins TRBV28 to TRBJ2-3; 10 nucleotides align to TRBD1. CDR1 is MDHEN and CDR2 is SYDVKM in the germline V gene. The CDR3 length is 15 residues. V shed 6 bases, J shed 4 bases, and the junction held 7 bases outside the gene matches. This chain's CDR3 is CASSLTGTGADTQYF. The CDR3 DNA is TGTGCCAGCAGCCTGACCGGGACAGGGGCAGATACGCAGTATTTT.

The rearrangement links TRBV7-9 to TRBJ1-2; 8 nucleotides match TRBD1. Germline lookup yields CDR1 SEHNR and CDR2 FQNEAQ (reference sequence). This CDR3 has 14 residues. V shed 5 bases and J 8 bases; nucleotides not matched to a gene: 10. This CDR3 reads CASSPRQGSDGYTF. The CDR3 DNA reads as TGTGCCAGCAGCCCTAGACAGGGGAGCGACGGCTACACCTTC.

V usage is TRBV9 and J usage is TRBJ2-3; no clear D. The germline CDR1 and CDR2 sequences are SGDLS and YYNGEE. The CDR3 length is 14 residues. V was trimmed by 4 bases and J by 5 bases, leaving 14 bases between them. The CDR3 DNA is TGTGCCAGCAGCCCCAACAAACCAGTAGATACGCAGTATTTT. Protein: CASSPNKPVDTQYF.